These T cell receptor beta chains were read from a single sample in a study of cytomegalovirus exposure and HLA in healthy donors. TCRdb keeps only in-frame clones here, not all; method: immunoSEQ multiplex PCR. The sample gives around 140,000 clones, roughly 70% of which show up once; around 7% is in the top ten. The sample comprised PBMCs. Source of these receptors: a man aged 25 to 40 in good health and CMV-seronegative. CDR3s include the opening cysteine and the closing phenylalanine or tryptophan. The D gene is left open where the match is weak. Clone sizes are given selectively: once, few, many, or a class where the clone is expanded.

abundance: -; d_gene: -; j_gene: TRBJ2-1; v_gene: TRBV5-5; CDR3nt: TGTGCCAGCGTCCAGTCGGGAACTAGCTACAATGAGCAGTTCTTC; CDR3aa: CASVQSGTSYNEQFF
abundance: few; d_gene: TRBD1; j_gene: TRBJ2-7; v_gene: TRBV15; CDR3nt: TGTGCCACCAGCAGGAAAACAGGGGACTACGAGCAGTACTTC; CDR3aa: CATSRKTGDYEQYF
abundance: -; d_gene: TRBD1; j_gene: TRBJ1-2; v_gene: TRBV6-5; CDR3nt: TGTGCCAGCAGTTACTCCGGGGCGACAGGGGATGGCTACACCTTC; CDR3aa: CASSYSGATGDGYTF
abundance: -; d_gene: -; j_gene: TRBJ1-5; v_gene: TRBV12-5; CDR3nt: TGTGCTAGTGGTCCCTCAGTGGGCAATCAGCCCCAGCATTTT; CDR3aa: CASGPSVGNQPQHF
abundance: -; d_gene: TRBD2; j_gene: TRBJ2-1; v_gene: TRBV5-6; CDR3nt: TGTGCCAGCAGCTTGGCCGGGGGGCTAGCGGGAGCCTCCTACAATGAGCAGTTCTTC; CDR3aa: CASSLAGGLAGASYNEQFF
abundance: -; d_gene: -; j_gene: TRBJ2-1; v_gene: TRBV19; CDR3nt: TGTGCCAGTAGGGGAGCGGTTCTAGGCCACAATGAGCAGTTCTTC; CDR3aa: CASRGAVLGHNEQFF
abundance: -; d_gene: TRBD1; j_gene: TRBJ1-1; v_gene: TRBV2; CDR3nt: TGTGCCAGCCTGGGACAGGAGAACACTGAAGCTTTCTTT; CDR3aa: CASLGQENTEAFF
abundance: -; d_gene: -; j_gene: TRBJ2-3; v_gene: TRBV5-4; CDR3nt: TGTGCCAGCAGCTTGTCCCCAATCTCGGAGGGCACAGATACGCAGTATTTT; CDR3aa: CASSLSPISEGTDTQYF
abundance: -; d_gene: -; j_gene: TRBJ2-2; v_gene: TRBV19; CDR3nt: TGTGCCAGTAGTATAGGTCAGTCGAACACCGGGGAGCTGTTTTTT; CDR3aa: CASSIGQSNTGELFF
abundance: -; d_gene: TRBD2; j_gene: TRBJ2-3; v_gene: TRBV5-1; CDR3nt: TGCGCCAGCAGCTTTACTAGCGGGGGGAGCACAGATACGCAGTATTTT; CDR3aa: CASSFTSGGSTDTQYF
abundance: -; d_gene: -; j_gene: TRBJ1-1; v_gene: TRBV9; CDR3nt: TGTGCCAGCAGCGTAGAGCCCGGGGGGGGTGAGGGCACTGAAGCTTTCTTT; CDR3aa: CASSVEPGGGEGTEAFF
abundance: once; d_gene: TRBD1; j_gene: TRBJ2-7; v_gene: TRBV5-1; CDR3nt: TGCGCCAGCAGCTTGGGGACAGGGGTATACGAGCAGTACTTC; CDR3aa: CASSLGTGVYEQYF
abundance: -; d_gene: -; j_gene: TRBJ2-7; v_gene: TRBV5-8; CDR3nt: TGTGCCACCCCCCGAGGGAGAAGCGCGTACGAGCAGTACTTC; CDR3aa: CATPRGRSAYEQYF
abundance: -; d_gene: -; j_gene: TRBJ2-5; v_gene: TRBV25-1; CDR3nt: TGTGCCAGCAGTCGTGGGCTCCCGGGGGAGACCCAGTACTTC; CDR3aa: CASSRGLPGETQYF
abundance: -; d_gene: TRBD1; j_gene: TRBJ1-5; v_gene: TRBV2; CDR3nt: TGTGCCAGCAGCGGGGACAGGCGTTATCAGCCCCAGCATTTT; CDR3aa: CASSGDRRYQPQHF
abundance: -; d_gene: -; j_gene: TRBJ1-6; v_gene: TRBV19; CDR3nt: TGTGCCAGTAGTATAGTGGAACAGGATTCACCCCTCCACTTT; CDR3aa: CASSIVEQDSPLHF
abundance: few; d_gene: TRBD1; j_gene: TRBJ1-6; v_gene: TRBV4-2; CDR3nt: TGTGCCAGCAGCCACGACAGGGGGAAAAATTCACCCCTCCACTTT; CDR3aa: CASSHDRGKNSPLHF
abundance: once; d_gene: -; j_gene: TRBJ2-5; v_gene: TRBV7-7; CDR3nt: TGTGCCAGCAGCCCCTCCCCCGGTGAGACCCAGTACTTC; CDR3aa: CASSPSPGETQYF
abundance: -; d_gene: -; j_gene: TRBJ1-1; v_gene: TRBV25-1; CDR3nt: TGTGCCAGCAGTGAATTGGGGGGAACTGAAGCTTTCTTT; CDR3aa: CASSELGGTEAFF
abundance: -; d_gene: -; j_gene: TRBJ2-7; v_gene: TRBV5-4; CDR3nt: TGTGCCAGCAGCTTGGGTGGGCCAAGCTCCTACGAGCAGTACTTC; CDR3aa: CASSLGGPSSYEQYF
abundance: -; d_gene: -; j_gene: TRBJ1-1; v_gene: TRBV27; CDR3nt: TGTGCCAGCACCACCACGGACAATTCGGTAGCTTTCTTT; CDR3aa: CASTTTDNSVAFF
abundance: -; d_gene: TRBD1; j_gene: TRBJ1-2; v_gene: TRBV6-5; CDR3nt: TGTGCCAGCAGACCAACATCGGACAGGGGCTATGGCTACACCTTC; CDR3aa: CASRPTSDRGYGYTF
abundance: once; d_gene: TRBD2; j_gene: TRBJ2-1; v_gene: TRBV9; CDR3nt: TGTGCCAGCAGCCCCAGCGGGAGGAACTACAATGAGCAGTTCTTC; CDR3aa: CASSPSGRNYNEQFF
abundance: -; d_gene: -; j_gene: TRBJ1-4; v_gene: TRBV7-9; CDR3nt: TGTGCCAGCAGCTTTTCTTCTTGGACAGCAACTAATGAAAAACTGTTTTTT; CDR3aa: CASSFSSWTATNEKLFF
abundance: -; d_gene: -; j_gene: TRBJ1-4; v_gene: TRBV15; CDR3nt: TGTGCCACCAGCAGGGGGGAGGGAGGTGAAAAACTGTTTTTT; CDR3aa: CATSRGEGGEKLFF
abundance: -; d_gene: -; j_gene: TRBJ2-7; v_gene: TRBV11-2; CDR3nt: TGTGCCAGCAGCTTAGATCGAGTAGCTTCCGAGCAGTACTTC; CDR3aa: CASSLDRVASEQYF
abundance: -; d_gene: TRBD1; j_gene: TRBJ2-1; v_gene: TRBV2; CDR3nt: TGTGCCTCCCTAGGGGGCGCTTCCTACAATGAGCAGTTCTTC; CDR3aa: CASLGGASYNEQFF
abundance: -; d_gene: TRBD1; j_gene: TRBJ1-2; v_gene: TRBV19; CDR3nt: TGTGCCAGTAGTGCCTTACAGGGGGCGGCTGGTGGCTACACCTTC; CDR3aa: CASSALQGAAGGYTF
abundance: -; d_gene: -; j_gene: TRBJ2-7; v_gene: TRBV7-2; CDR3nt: TGTGCCAGCAGCTCGACCCAGGGGAACGAGCAGTACTTC; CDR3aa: CASSSTQGNEQYF
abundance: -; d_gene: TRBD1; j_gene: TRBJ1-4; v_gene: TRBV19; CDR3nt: TGTGCCAGTAGTATCAACAGGGGTACGAACGAACTGTTTTTT; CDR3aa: CASSINRGTNELFF
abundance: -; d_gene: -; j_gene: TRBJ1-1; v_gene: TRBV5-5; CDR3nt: TGTGCCAGCAGCTTGGCCCAGGAAATGGACACTGAAGCTTTCTTT; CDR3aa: CASSLAQEMDTEAFF